The clone carrying this T cell receptor (beta chain) turned up a few times. These data belong to a study of patients and donors after allogeneic stem cell transplantation. The germline gives CDR1 MGHRA, CDR2 YSYEKL. V was cut by 0 bases and J by 10 bases, with 18 bases left in between. CDR3 length: 15 residues. Each CDR3 protein gets one entry after TCRdb re-called the RT-PCR reads with MiXCR. The sample holds 190,000 or so distinct CDR3 sequences, around 41% seen once. The sample consisted of blood, either unsorted or a sorted T cell fraction (not recorded which). The sequence was collected from a human donor who was either an allogeneic HSCT recipient or a stem cell or donor lymphocyte infusion donor (not recorded which). It is not recorded whose cells these are; they may come from a transplant donor. The gene calls are TRBV4-1 and TRBJ1-1; D not resolved. The CDR3: CASSQEGTGDSVAFF. DNA of the CDR3: TGCGCCAGCAGCCAAGAAGGTACCGGGGATTCAGTAGCTTTCTTT.